These 9 T cell receptor beta chains were all obtained from the same sample, sequenced in a study of T cells after yellow fever vaccination. A single record per CDR3 protein comes from TCRdb applying MiXCR to the 5' RACE reads. The data contain a few hundred thousand distinct CDR3 sequences, roughly a sixth of them singletons. Sample: PBMCs, taken 4 to 5 days after the first yellow fever vaccination. Source of these receptors: a man aged 18 to 29 who received the YFV17D yellow fever vaccine.

This clonotype was seen repeatedly, ten times or more. The V and J genes are TRBV7-8 and TRBJ1-4, with 7 positions matching TRBD1. The CDR3 has 14 amino acids. V gave up 3 bases and J gave up 8 bases; unmatched junction bases: 6. Germline CDR1 and CDR2: SGHVS and FQNEAQ. The CDR3 protein is CASSLTGNSEKLFF. Written as DNA, the CDR3 is TGTGCCAGCAGCTTGACAGGGAATTCCGAAAAACTGTTTTTT.

A few counts support this clonotype. This chain links TRBV12-3 or TRBV12-4 with TRBJ2-3; D is undetermined. V was shortened by 6 bases and J by 5 bases, with 6 bases between the two germline ends. The CDR3 covers 11 residues. The CDR3 loop is CASRRRDTQYF. The CDR3 DNA sequence: TGTGCCAGCAGGCGTCGAGATACGCAGTATTTT.

V usage is TRBV6-1 and J usage is TRBJ1-5; D may be TRBD1 (5 bases). V was trimmed by 10 bases and J by 6 bases, leaving 13 bases between them. The CDR3 sequence is 12 residues long. Germline V gives CDR1 MNHNS, CDR2 SASEGT. The CDR3 coding sequence is TGTGCCACCACGGAGACAGTTCAGCCCCAGCATTTT. Translation: CATTETVQPQHF.

In this sample, this clonotype turned up once. CDR3 nucleotides: TGTGCCAGCAGCCCGGGATCGCGGGACTTAAACAATGAGCAGTTCTTC. Encoded protein: CASSPGSRDLNNEQFF. This chain links TRBV3-1 with TRBJ2-1, with D tentatively TRBD2 (6 bases). V was shortened by 4 bases and J by 5 bases, with 18 bases between the two germline ends. The CDR3 contains 16 residues. Germline assignment: CDR1 LGHDT and CDR2 YNNKEL (reference sequence).

The chain is built from TRBV5-1 and TRBJ2-1; either TRBD1 or TRBD2 may supply D (5 bases each). This CDR3 is 14 amino acids long. The germline gives CDR1 SGHRS, CDR2 YFSETQ. V lost 4 bases and J 4 bases, leaving 12 bases between the germline ends. CDR3 in DNA: TGCGCCAGCAGCCGGACTGGACAATACAATGAGCAGTTCTTC. Residues: CASSRTGQYNEQFF.

V gene TRBV4-2 combines with J gene TRBJ2-4; D is ambiguous. The CDR3 sequence is 13 residues long. V was cut by 0 bases and J by 6 bases, with 6 bases left in between. Germline CDR1 is LGHNA and CDR2 is YNFKEQ. The CDR3 here is CASSQDHRNIQYF. CDR3 bases: TGTGCCAGCAGCCAAGATCATAGAAACATTCAGTACTTC.

The V call is TRBV2, the J call TRBJ2-2, with D perhaps TRBD1 (6 bases). Trimming removed 4 bases from V and 6 bases from J, with 12 bases in between. Germline lookup yields CDR1 SNHLY and CDR2 FYNNEI. The CDR3 sequence is 14 residues long. The CDR3 DNA is TGTGCCAGCAGTGCCGGGACAATGGCCGGGGAGCTGTTTTTT. Translated: CASSAGTMAGELFF.

Only a few counts were recorded for this clonotype. The J gene is TRBJ2-1, the V gene TRBV4-1; possible D gene TRBD1, 8 bases. Germline V gene sequence: CDR1 MGHRA, CDR2 YSYEKL. The CDR3 sequence is 18 residues long. Trimming shortened V by 5 bases and J by 5 bases, and 25 bases separated the two germline ends. The CDR3 DNA reads as TGCGCCAGCAGCGACCCTGACAGGGGAGGGGGAACACACAATGAGCAGTTCTTC. Amino acids: CASSDPDRGGGTHNEQFF.

The rearrangement joins TRBV6-1 to TRBJ2-5, with TRBD1 identical over 7 bases. This CDR3 has 18 amino acids. The V gene end was trimmed by 5 bases and the J gene end by 7 bases; junction bases not matched to a gene: 22. CDR1 is MNHNS, CDR2 SASEGT, per germline. CDR3 sequence: CASSPSSGQGVRFGTQYF. CDR3 sequence (DNA): TGTGCCAGCAGTCCGTCCAGTGGGCAGGGGGTTCGTTTTGGGACCCAGTACTTC.